The 20 T cell receptor beta chains in this list originate from one sample, sequenced in a study of control samples from healthy donors and cancer patients. Produced via immunoSEQ multiplex PCR; TCRdb's table is partial and in-frame only. This repertoire shows over 150,000 clones, 80% to 95% found once; its top ten account for just over 2%. Sequenced sample: blood. Receptor source: a woman in her 40s in good health.

The rearrangement joins TRBV27 to TRBJ2-7, with TRBD2 matching 9 bases. This CDR3 contains 16 residues. The V gene's germline CDR1 is MNHEY and CDR2 SMNVEV (reference sequence). With V trimmed by 3 bases and J by 3 bases, 9 bases remained unmatched. The CDR3 bases are TGTGCCAGCAGTTTTTCTAGCGGGGAGACCTACTACGAGCAGTACTTC. Amino acids: CASSFSSGETYYEQYF.

The gene calls are TRBV10-3 and TRBJ1-4; unclear D gene. The germline V gene has CDR1 ENHRY and CDR2 SYGVKD. V lost 10 bases and J lost 8, with 17 bases in between. The CDR3 consists of 13 residues. The CDR3 nucleotides are TGTGCCACCGGTGGGGAGGGAAGGGAAAAACTGTTTTTT. It yields the protein CATGGEGREKLFF.

This clone was recorded once. This chain joins TRBV5-6 and TRBJ2-7; D could derive from TRBD1 or TRBD2 (5 bases each). From germline, CDR1 is SGHDT and CDR2 YYEEEE. V lost 0 bases to trimming and J lost 7 bases, with 20 bases between them. There are 16 residues in the CDR3. Here the CDR3 DNA reads TGTGCCAGCAGCTTGGGGGGGAGTGTAAGGGTGCGGGAGCAGTACTTC. It codes for CASSLGGSVRVREQYF.

The CDR3 DNA reads TGTGCCAGCAGTGACACTTTCCAGAGTAACTATGGCTACACCTTC. As protein: CASSDTFQSNYGYTF. V and J are TRBV2 and TRBJ1-2; no firm D call. The CDR3 runs to 15 residues. The germline CDR1 and CDR2 sequences are SNHLY and FYNNEI. V shed 3 bases and J shed 1 base, with 12 bases lying between them.

The chain joins TRBV19 to TRBJ1-2, with D maybe TRBD1 (5 bases). Germline V gene data show CDR1 as LNHDA and CDR2 as SQIVND (reference sequence). The V end was cut by 6 bases, the J end by 1 base, with 12 bases between. The CDR3 contains 14 residues. CDR3 in amino acids: CASSRDGGNYGYTF. The CDR3 nucleotides read TGTGCCAGTAGCCGAGACGGGGGTAACTATGGCTACACCTTC.

The chain is built from TRBV12-5 and TRBJ2-1; TRBD2 might be the D (5 bases). V was trimmed by 1 base and J by 7 bases, leaving 20 bases between them. Germline CDR1 is LGHNT and CDR2 is FRNRAP. The CDR3 covers 17 residues. As DNA, the CDR3 is TGTGCTAGTGGTTTGGAGTCTCTTTGGGTGGGGAGAAATGAGCAGTTCTTC. It is translated as CASGLESLWVGRNEQFF.

The chain joins TRBV7-3 to TRBJ2-3; no definite D call. Trimming removed 3 bases at V and 3 bases at J, with 7 bases between. Germline CDR1 reads SGHTA; CDR2 reads FQGTGA. The CDR3 totals 13 residues. CDR3 residues: CASSFNPTDTQYF. The CDR3, as DNA: TGTGCCAGCAGCTTTAACCCTACAGATACGCAGTATTTT.

V gene TRBV27 combines with J gene TRBJ1-6; D perhaps matches TRBD1 (6 bases). Germline V lookup: CDR1 MNHEY, CDR2 SMNVEV (reference sequence). V was shortened by 6 bases and J by 1 base, with 10 bases between the two germline ends. The CDR3 totals 15 residues. CDR3 sequence (DNA): TGTGCCAGCAGCCTACAGGGATCCTATAATTCACCCCTCCACTTT. Translation: CASSLQGSYNSPLHF.

This chain uses TRBV10-3 with TRBJ1-2; TRBD1 aligns across 8 bases. CDR1 and CDR2 from the germline V gene are ENHRY and SYGVKD. Trimming cost V 8 bases and J 3 bases; bases outside gene matches: 20. CDR3 length: 18 residues. The CDR3 reads CAIRPGGPRRGNDYGYTF. CDR3 sequence (DNA): TGTGCCATCCGGCCAGGGGGCCCACGCCGGGGGAACGACTATGGCTACACCTTC.

The chain is built from TRBV9 and TRBJ2-7, with 9 bases matching TRBD1. V was clipped by 3 bases and J by 0 bases; unmatched bases: 1. The CDR3 sequence is 14 residues long. Germline loops: CDR1 SGDLS, CDR2 YYNGEE. The CDR3 sequence is CASSGDRDSYEQYF. The CDR3 coding sequence is TGTGCCAGCAGCGGGGACAGGGACTCCTACGAGCAGTACTTC.

The gene calls are TRBV5-5 and TRBJ1-2; the match to TRBD1 covers 8 bases. V shed 0 bases and J 4 bases; nucleotides not matched to a gene: 2. The CDR3 totals 14 residues. CDR1 and CDR2 from the germline V gene are SGHKS and YYEKEE (reference sequence). This CDR3 reads CASSLGQGTYGYTF. The CDR3 coding sequence is TGTGCCAGCAGCTTGGGACAGGGGACCTATGGCTACACCTTC.

The J gene is TRBJ1-2, the V gene TRBV14, with D unclear. CDR1 SGHDN and CDR2 FVKESK come from the germline V gene. This CDR3 region has 13 residues. Trimming stripped 1 base from V and 4 bases from J, with 7 bases between. As DNA, the CDR3 is TGTGCCAGCAGCCAAGGGGTAGGCTATGGCTACACCTTC. Translating gives CASSQGVGYGYTF.

The CDR3 DNA follows: TGTGCCAGCAGCTCCTCTTATGCCTACAATGAGCAGTTCTTC. Its translation: CASSSSYAYNEQFF. V is TRBV11-3 and J is TRBJ2-1, with D uncertain. The V gene's germline CDR1 is SGHNT and CDR2 YENEEA. The CDR3 sequence is 14 residues long. Trimming removed 4 bases at V and 2 bases at J, with 9 bases between.

The chain is built from TRBV27 and TRBJ1-1; 7 bases align to TRBD1. This CDR3 is built from 18 residues. With 1 base clipped from V and 5 bases from J, the junction kept 16 bases outside the gene matches. CDR1 MNHEY and CDR2 SMNVEV come from the germline V gene (reference sequence). CDR3 nucleotide sequence: TGTGCCAGCAGTTTATATAGTAGGGGACAGACTGAAGGGACTGAAGCTTTCTTT. It translates to CASSLYSRGQTEGTEAFF.

The rearrangement joins TRBV6-5 to TRBJ1-5; 7 nucleotides line up with TRBD1. J lost 3 bases, V lost 10 bases, and 9 bases had no gene match. Germline V gene lookup returns CDR1 MNHEY and CDR2 SVGAGI. The CDR3 covers 14 residues. As DNA, the CDR3 is TGTGCCACACGACAGGGAACTCTCAATCAGCCCCAGCATTTT. It translates to CATRQGTLNQPQHF.

This clone appeared once. The gene calls are TRBV14 and TRBJ2-1, with unresolved D. This CDR3 is built from 17 residues. Germline-derived CDR1 and CDR2 are SGHDN and FVKESK. Trimming pared 3 bases from V and 0 bases from J, leaving 15 bases between. This CDR3 reads CASSHHSSIYSYNEQFF. CDR3 bases: TGTGCCAGCAGCCACCACTCTTCGATTTACTCCTACAATGAGCAGTTCTTC.

This clone was recorded only once. The CDR3 nucleotides are TGTGCCAGCAGCAGGACAGGACCAGGAAACACCATATATTTT. It yields the protein CASSRTGPGNTIYF. This rearrangement joins TRBV5-5 to TRBJ1-3; 7 nucleotides agree with TRBD1. Germline CDR1 reads SGHKS; CDR2 reads YYEKEE (reference sequence). The CDR3 runs 14 residues. The J segment lost 4 bases and the V segment lost 4 bases, leaving 5 bases of the junction unmatched.

V usage is TRBV5-6 and J usage is TRBJ2-5; TRBD1 matches at 8 bases. V lost 3 bases and J lost 7; bases outside the gene matches: 14. The CDR3 loop spans 16 amino acids. Germline V lookup: CDR1 SGHDT, CDR2 YYEEEE. The CDR3: CASSWGGGQGSVTQYF. CDR3 in DNA: TGTGCCAGCAGCTGGGGAGGTGGACAGGGATCGGTGACCCAGTACTTC. The complete variable domain, with remaining parts taken from reference TRBV5-6 and TRBJ2-5, reads DAGVTQSPTHLIKTRGQQVTLRCSPKSGHDTVSWYQQALGQGPQFIFQYYEEEERQRGNFPDRFSGHQFPNYSSELNVNALLLGDSALYLCASSWGGGQGSVTQYFGPGTRLLVL.

The J gene is TRBJ2-3, the V gene TRBV18; TRBD2 matches 11 bases. The CDR3 spans 16 residues. J was trimmed by 6 bases and V by 2 bases; bases with no gene match: 7. Germline V gene data show CDR1 as KGHSH and CDR2 as LQKENI. CDR3 DNA: TGTGCCAGCTCACCATCTAGCGGGGGGTATTTGGATACGCAGTATTTT. Its protein is CASSPSSGGYLDTQYF. Full variable domain (rest looked up from reference TRBV18 and TRBJ2-3): NAGVMQNPRHLVRRRGQEARLRCSPMKGHSHVYWYRQLPEEGLKFMVYLQKENIIDESGMPKERFSAEFPKEGPSILRIQQVVRGDSAAYFCASSPSSGGYLDTQYFGPGTRLTVL.

The chain couples TRBV13 to TRBJ1-1; D is undetermined. Trimming removed 0 bases from V and 3 bases from J, with 8 bases in between. This CDR3 has 14 residues. Looked up from germline, CDR1 is PRHDT and CDR2 is FYEKMQ (reference sequence). The CDR3: CASSLGLGDTEAFF. CDR3 nucleotides: TGTGCCAGCAGCTTAGGACTCGGGGACACTGAAGCTTTCTTT.